The rows below give T cell receptor beta chains drawn from one sample of a study of T cell responses to AZD1222 COVID-19 vaccine. Assay used: immunoSEQ multiplex PCR; TCRdb lists only in-frame clones, some missing. This repertoire shows 120,000 or so clones, around 82% found once; its top ten account for roughly 4.8%. Sample: peripheral blood, taken on day 0 of AZD1222 vaccination. The receptor set was obtained from an adult in good health. CDR3s include the opening cysteine and the closing phenylalanine or tryptophan. D genes are given only for firm matches. The listing skips clone size in some rows; elsewhere it reads once, few, many or a size class.

clone_size,v_call,d_call,j_call,cdr3_aa,cdr3_nt
.,TRBV6-2/TRBV6-3,.,TRBJ1-3,CASSWAGTFSGNTIYF,TGTGCCAGCAGTTGGGCAGGGACGTTCTCTGGAAACACCATATATTTT
.,TRBV2,TRBD2,TRBJ2-2,CASRKTSGYTGELFF,TGTGCCAGCAGGAAGACTAGCGGATACACCGGGGAGCTGTTTTTT
once,TRBV9,.,TRBJ1-3,CASSVGLGNNGNTIYF,TGTGCCAGCAGCGTAGGTCTGGGCAATAACGGAAACACCATATATTTT
.,TRBV5-1,.,TRBJ2-7,CASSLWGQEQYF,TGCGCCAGCAGCTTGTGGGGCCAGGAGCAGTACTTC
.,TRBV5-4,TRBD1,TRBJ2-1,CASSVSTGVGEQFF,TGTGCCAGCAGCGTATCGACAGGGGTGGGTGAGCAGTTCTTC
.,TRBV5-1,TRBD2,TRBJ2-3,CASSLAGGPDTQYF,TGCGCCAGCAGCTTGGCGGGAGGGCCAGATACGCAGTATTTT
once,TRBV4-1,TRBD1,TRBJ2-7,CASSHGQGNYEQYF,TGCGCCAGCAGCCATGGACAGGGAAATTACGAGCAGTACTTC
.,TRBV24-1,TRBD1,TRBJ2-3,CATSDSDHQGAYTQYF,TGTGCCACCAGTGATAGTGACCACCAGGGGGCATATACGCAGTATTTT
.,TRBV11-2,.,TRBJ1-6,CASSLLLQNSPLHF,TGTGCCAGCAGCTTACTGCTGCAGAATTCACCCCTCCACTTT
.,TRBV6-5,TRBD1,TRBJ2-5,CASNIRQGQETQYF,TGTGCCAGCAATATACGACAGGGACAAGAGACCCAGTACTTC
.,TRBV28,TRBD1,TRBJ1-4,CASSPRAGGEKLFF,TGTGCCAGCAGTCCCCGGGCAGGGGGGGAAAAACTGTTTTTT